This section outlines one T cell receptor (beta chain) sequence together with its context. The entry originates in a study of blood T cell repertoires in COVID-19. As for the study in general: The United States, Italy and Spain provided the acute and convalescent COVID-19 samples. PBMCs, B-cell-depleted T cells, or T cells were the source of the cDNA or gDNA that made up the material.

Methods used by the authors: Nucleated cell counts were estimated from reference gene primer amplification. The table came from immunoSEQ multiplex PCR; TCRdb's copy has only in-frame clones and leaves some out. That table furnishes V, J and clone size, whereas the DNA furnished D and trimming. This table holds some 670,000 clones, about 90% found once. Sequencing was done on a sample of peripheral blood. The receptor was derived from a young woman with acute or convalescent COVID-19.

The CDR3 sequence: CASSFDRGGGYTF. As DNA, the CDR3 is TGTGCCAGCAGCTTCGACAGGGGGGGTGGCTACACCTTC. The chain combines TRBV7-3 with TRBJ1-2, with 9 bases identical to TRBD1. The germline V gene encodes CDR1 SGHTA and CDR2 FQGTGA. CDR3 length equals 13 residues. After removal of 3 bases from V and 7 bases from J, the junction contained 3 bases not matched to a gene. The whole variable domain, remainder taken from reference TRBV7-3 and TRBJ1-2, is GAGVSQTPSNKVTEKGKYVELRCDPISGHTALYWYRQSLGQGPEFLIYFQGTGAADDSGLPNDRFFAVRPEGSVSTLKIQRTERGDSAVYLCASSFDRGGGYTFGSGTRLTVV.